This T cell receptor (beta chain) derives from a study of CD8 T cells in Susac syndrome. Study observations and caveats: In Susac patients, clonal expansion was not detected in CD4+ cells. That the number of individuals in its TCR sequencing and HLA analysis was relatively small was acknowledged by the study.

The ends were cut back, 3 bases at V and 8 bases at J, with 10 bases in the middle. Per the germline V gene, CDR1 is LGHDT and CDR2 is YNNKEL (reference sequence). CDR3 length: 12 residues. This clonotype was seen more than once but under ten times. Antigen: not known. A quantity of about 0.5 to 1 ug RNA underwent reverse transcription using random hexamers. TCRdb processed the immunoSEQ multiplex PCR reads anew with MiXCR; each CDR3 protein has one entry. Of under 200,000 distinct CDR3 sequences in the sample, roughly nine tenths are singletons; the top ten hold about 0.09%. The CD8+ and CD4+ T cells were negatively isolated, with the TEMRA cells enriched by FACS.

Sequencing input: CD4+ T cells from PBMCs. The chain uses TRBV3-1 and TRBJ1-2, with D tentatively TRBD1 (6 bases). The receptor was isolated from a human donor with Susac syndrome. In DNA form, the CDR3 reads TGTGCCAGCAGCCACTTCCAGGGGGGCTACACCTTC. It translates to CASSHFQGGYTF.